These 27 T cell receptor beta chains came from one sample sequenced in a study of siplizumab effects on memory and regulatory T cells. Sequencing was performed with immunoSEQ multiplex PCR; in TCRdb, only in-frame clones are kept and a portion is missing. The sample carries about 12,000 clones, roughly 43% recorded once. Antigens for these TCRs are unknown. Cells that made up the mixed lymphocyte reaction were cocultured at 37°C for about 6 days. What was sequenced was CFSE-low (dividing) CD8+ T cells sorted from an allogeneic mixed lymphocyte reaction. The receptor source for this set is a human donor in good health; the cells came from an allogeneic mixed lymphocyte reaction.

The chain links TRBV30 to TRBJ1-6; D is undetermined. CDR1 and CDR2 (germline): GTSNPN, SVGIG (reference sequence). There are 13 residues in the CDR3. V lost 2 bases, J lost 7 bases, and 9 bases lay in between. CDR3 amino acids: CAWSYVENSPLHF. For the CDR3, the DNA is TGTGCCTGGAGTTATGTGGAGAATTCACCCCTCCACTTT.

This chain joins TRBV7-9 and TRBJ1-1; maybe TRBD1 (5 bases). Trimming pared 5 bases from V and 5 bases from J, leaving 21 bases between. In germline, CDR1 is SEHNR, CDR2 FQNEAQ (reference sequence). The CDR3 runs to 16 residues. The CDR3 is CASSPLLQESGTEAFF. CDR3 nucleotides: TGTGCCAGCAGCCCTCTATTACAGGAGTCGGGGACTGAAGCTTTCTTT.

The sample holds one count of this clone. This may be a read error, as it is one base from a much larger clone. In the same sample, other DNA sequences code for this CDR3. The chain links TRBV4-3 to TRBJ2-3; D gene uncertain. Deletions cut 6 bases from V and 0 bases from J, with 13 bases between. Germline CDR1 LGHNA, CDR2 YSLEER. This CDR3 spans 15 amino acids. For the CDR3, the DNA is TGCGCCAGCAGTCAAATTGCAGGCAGCACAGATACGCAGTATTTT. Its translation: CASSQIAGSTDTQYF.

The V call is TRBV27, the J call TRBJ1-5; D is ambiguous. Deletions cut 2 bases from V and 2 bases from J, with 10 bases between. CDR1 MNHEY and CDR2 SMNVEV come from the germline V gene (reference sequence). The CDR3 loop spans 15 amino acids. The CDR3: CASSLSSGGNQPQHF. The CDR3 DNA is TGTGCCAGCAGTTTAAGTAGCGGTGGCAATCAGCCCCAGCATTTT.

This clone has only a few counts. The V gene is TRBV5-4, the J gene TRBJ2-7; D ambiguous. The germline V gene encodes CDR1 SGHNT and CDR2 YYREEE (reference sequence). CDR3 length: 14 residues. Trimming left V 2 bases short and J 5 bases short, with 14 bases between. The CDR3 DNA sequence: TGTGCCAGCAGCTTCAGGAGCCGTTGGCACGAGCAGTACTTC. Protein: CASSFRSRWHEQYF.

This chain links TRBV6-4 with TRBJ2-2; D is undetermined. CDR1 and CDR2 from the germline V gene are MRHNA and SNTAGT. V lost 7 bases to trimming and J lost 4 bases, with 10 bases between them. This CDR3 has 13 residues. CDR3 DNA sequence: TGTGCCAGCATGTCTGGGATCACCGGGGAGCTGTTTTTT. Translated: CASMSGITGELFF.

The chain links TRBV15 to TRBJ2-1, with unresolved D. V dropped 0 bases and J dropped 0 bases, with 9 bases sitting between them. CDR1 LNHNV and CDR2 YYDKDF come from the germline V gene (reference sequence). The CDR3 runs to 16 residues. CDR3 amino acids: CATSRDRGSSYNEQFF. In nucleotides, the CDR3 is TGTGCCACCAGCAGAGATCGCGGAAGCTCCTACAATGAGCAGTTCTTC.

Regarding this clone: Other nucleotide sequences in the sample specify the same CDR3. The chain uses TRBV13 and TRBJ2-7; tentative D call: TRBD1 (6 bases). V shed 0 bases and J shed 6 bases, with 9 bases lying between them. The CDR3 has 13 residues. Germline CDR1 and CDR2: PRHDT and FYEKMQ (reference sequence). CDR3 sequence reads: CASSLGRGVEQYF. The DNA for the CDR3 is TGTGCCAGCAGCTTAGGCAGGGGTGTCGAGCAGTACTTC.

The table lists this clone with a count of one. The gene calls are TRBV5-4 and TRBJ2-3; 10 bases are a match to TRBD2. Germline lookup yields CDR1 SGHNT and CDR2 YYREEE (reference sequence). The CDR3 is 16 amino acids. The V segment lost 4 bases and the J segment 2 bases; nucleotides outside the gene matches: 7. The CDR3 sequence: CASSELAGGFTDTQYF. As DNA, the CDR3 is TGTGCCAGCAGCGAATTAGCGGGAGGTTTCACAGATACGCAGTATTTT. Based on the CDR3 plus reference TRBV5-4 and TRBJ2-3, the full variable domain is ETGVTQSPTHLIKTRGQQVTLRCSSQSGHNTVSWYQQALGQGPQFIFQYYREEENGRGNFPPRFSGLQFPNYSSELNVNALELDDSALYLCASSELAGGFTDTQYFGPGTRLTVL.

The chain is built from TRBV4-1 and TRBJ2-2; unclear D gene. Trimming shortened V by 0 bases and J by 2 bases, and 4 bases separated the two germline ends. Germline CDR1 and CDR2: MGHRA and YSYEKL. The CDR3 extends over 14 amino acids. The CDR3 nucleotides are TGCGCCAGCAGCCAAGATTCCAACACCGGGGAGCTGTTTTTT. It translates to CASSQDSNTGELFF.

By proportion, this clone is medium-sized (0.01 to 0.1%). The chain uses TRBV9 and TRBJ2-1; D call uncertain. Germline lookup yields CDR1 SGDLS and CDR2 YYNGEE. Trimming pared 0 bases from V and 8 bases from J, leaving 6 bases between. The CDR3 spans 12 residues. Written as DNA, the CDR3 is TGTGCCAGCAGCGTAGATCCCCATGAGCAGTTCTTC. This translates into CASSVDPHEQFF. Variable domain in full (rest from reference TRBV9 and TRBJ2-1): DSGVTQTPKHLITATGQRVTLRCSPRSGDLSVYWYQQSLDQGLQFLIQYYNGEERAKGNILERFSAQQFPDLHSELNLSSLELGDSALYFCASSVDPHEQFFGPGTRLTVL.

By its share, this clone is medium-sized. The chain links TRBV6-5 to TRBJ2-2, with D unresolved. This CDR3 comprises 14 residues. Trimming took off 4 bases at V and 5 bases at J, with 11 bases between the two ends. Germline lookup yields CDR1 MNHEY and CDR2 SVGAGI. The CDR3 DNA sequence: TGTGCCAGCAGTTTAGATGTAGCAACCGGGGAGCTGTTTTTT. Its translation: CASSLDVATGELFF.

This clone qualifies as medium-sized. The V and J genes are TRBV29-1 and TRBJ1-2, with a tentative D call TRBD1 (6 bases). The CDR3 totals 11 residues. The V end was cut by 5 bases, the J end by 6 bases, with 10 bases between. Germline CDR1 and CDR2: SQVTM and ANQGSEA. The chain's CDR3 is CSVQGGNGYTF. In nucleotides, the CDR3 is TGCAGCGTTCAAGGGGGGAATGGCTACACCTTC.

CDR3 amino acids: CSVGTGGFYEQYF. CDR3 nucleotides: TGCAGCGTAGGGACAGGGGGGTTCTACGAGCAGTACTTC. This chain links TRBV29-1 with TRBJ2-7; 11 nucleotides agree with TRBD1. Trimming at V came to 6 bases and at J to 3 bases, leaving 4 bases not matched to a gene. Germline V gene lookup returns CDR1 SQVTM and CDR2 ANQGSEA. This CDR3 contains 13 residues.

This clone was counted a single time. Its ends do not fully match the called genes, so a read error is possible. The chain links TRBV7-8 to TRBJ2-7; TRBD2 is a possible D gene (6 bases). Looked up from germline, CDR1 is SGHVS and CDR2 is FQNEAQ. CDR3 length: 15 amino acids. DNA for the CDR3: TGCGCCAGCAGCCCCCGGGACGGGAGATCCTACGAGCAGTACTTC. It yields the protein CASSPRDGRSYEQYF. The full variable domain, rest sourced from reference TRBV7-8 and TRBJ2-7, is GAGVSQSPRYKVAKRGQDVALRCDPISGHVSLFWYQQALGQGPEFLTYFQNEAQLDKSGLPSDRFFAERPEGSVSTLKIQRTQQEDSAVYLCASSPRDGRSYEQYFGPGTRLTVT.

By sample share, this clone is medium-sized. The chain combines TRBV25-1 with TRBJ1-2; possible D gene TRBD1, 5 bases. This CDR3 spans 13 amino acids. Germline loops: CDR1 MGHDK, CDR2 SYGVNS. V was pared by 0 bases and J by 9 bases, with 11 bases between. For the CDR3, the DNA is TGTGCCAGCAGTGAATATATGGGGGAAAGCTACACCTTC. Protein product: CASSEYMGESYTF.

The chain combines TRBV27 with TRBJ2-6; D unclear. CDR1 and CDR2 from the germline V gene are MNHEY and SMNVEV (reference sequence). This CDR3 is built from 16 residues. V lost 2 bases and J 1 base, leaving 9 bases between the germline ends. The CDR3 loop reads CASSLLLPSGANVLTF. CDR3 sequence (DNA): TGTGCCAGCAGTTTACTATTACCGTCTGGGGCCAACGTCCTGACTTTC.

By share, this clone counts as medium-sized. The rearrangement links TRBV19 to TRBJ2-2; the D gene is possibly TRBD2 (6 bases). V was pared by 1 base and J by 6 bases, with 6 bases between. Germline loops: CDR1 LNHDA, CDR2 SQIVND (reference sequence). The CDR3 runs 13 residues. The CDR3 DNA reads TGTGCCAGTAGTATAGGGGGGGCCGGGGAGCTGTTTTTT. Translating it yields CASSIGGAGELFF. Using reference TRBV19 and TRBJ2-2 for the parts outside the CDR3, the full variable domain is DGGITQSPKYLFRKEGQNVTLSCEQNLNHDAMYWYRQDPGQGLRLIYYSQIVNDFQKGDIAEGYSVSREKKESFPLTVTSAQKNPTAFYLCASSIGGAGELFFGEGSRLTVL.

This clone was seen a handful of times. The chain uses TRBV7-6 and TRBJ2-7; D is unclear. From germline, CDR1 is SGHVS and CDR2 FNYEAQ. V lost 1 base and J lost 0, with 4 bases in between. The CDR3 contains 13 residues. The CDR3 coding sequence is TGTGCCAGCAGCTTAGACGCCTCCTACGAGCAGTACTTC. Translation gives CASSLDASYEQYF. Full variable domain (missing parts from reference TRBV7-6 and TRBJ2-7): GAGVSQSPRYKVTKRGQDVALRCDPISGHVSLYWYRQALGQGPEFLTYFNYEAQQDKSGLPNDRFSAERPEGSISTLTIQRTEQRDSAMYRCASSLDASYEQYFGPGTRLTVT.

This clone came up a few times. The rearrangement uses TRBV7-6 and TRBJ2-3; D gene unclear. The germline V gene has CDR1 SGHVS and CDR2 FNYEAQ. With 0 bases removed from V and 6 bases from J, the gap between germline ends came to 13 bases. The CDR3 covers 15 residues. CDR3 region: CASSLAVESIDTQYF. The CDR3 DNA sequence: TGTGCCAGCAGCTTAGCGGTAGAGAGTATTGATACGCAGTATTTT.

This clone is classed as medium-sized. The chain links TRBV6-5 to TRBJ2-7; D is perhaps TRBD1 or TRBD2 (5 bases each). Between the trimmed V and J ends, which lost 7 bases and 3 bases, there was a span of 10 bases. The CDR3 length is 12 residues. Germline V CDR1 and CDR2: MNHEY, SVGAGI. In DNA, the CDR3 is TGTGCCAGCACCGGGGCCCTCTACGAGCAGTACTTC. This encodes CASTGALYEQYF.

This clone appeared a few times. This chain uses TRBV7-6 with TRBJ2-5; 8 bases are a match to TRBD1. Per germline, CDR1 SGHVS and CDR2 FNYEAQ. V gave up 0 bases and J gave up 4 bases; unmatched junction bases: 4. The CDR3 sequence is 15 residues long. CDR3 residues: CASSLANRGAETQYF. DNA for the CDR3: TGTGCCAGCAGCTTAGCGAACAGGGGGGCAGAGACCCAGTACTTC.

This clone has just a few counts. The CDR3 sequence is CASSLVSVAGGAFF. CDR3 in DNA: TGTGCCAGCAGCTTAGTATCAGTAGCCGGAGGAGCTTTCTTT. The chain recombines TRBV7-9 with TRBJ1-1; D not certain. Deletions cut 1 base from V and 10 bases from J, with 16 bases between. This CDR3 is 14 amino acids long. CDR1 is SEHNR and CDR2 is FQNEAQ in the germline V gene (reference sequence).

The chain's CDR3 is CASSMGTGGLNQPQHF. CDR3 DNA: TGTGCCAGTAGTATGGGGACAGGGGGTCTCAATCAGCCCCAGCATTTT. V and J are TRBV19 and TRBJ1-5; TRBD1 agrees at 11 bases. This CDR3 contains 16 residues. CDR1 and CDR2 from the germline V gene are LNHDA and SQIVND (reference sequence). The junction had 4 bases not matched to a gene; V was cut back by 3 bases and J by 3 bases.

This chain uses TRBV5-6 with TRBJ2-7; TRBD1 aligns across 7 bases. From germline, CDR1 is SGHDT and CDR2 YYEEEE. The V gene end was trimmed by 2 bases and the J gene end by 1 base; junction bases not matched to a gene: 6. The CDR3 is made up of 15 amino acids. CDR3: CASSFYGQESYEQYF. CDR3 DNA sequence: TGTGCCAGCAGCTTTTACGGACAGGAATCCTACGAGCAGTACTTC.

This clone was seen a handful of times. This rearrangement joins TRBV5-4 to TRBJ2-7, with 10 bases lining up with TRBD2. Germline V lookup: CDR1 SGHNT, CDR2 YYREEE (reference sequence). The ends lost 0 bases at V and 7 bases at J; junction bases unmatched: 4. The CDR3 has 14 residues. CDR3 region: CASSLEGLASEQYF. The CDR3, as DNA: TGTGCCAGCAGCTTGGAGGGACTAGCGAGTGAGCAGTACTTC.

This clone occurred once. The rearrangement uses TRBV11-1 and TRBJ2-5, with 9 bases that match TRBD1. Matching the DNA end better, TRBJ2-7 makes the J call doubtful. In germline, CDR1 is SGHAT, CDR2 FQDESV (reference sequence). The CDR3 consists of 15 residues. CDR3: CASSWTGDGSYEQYF. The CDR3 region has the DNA TGTGCCAGCAGTTGGACAGGGGACGGCTCCTACGAGCAGTACTTC.